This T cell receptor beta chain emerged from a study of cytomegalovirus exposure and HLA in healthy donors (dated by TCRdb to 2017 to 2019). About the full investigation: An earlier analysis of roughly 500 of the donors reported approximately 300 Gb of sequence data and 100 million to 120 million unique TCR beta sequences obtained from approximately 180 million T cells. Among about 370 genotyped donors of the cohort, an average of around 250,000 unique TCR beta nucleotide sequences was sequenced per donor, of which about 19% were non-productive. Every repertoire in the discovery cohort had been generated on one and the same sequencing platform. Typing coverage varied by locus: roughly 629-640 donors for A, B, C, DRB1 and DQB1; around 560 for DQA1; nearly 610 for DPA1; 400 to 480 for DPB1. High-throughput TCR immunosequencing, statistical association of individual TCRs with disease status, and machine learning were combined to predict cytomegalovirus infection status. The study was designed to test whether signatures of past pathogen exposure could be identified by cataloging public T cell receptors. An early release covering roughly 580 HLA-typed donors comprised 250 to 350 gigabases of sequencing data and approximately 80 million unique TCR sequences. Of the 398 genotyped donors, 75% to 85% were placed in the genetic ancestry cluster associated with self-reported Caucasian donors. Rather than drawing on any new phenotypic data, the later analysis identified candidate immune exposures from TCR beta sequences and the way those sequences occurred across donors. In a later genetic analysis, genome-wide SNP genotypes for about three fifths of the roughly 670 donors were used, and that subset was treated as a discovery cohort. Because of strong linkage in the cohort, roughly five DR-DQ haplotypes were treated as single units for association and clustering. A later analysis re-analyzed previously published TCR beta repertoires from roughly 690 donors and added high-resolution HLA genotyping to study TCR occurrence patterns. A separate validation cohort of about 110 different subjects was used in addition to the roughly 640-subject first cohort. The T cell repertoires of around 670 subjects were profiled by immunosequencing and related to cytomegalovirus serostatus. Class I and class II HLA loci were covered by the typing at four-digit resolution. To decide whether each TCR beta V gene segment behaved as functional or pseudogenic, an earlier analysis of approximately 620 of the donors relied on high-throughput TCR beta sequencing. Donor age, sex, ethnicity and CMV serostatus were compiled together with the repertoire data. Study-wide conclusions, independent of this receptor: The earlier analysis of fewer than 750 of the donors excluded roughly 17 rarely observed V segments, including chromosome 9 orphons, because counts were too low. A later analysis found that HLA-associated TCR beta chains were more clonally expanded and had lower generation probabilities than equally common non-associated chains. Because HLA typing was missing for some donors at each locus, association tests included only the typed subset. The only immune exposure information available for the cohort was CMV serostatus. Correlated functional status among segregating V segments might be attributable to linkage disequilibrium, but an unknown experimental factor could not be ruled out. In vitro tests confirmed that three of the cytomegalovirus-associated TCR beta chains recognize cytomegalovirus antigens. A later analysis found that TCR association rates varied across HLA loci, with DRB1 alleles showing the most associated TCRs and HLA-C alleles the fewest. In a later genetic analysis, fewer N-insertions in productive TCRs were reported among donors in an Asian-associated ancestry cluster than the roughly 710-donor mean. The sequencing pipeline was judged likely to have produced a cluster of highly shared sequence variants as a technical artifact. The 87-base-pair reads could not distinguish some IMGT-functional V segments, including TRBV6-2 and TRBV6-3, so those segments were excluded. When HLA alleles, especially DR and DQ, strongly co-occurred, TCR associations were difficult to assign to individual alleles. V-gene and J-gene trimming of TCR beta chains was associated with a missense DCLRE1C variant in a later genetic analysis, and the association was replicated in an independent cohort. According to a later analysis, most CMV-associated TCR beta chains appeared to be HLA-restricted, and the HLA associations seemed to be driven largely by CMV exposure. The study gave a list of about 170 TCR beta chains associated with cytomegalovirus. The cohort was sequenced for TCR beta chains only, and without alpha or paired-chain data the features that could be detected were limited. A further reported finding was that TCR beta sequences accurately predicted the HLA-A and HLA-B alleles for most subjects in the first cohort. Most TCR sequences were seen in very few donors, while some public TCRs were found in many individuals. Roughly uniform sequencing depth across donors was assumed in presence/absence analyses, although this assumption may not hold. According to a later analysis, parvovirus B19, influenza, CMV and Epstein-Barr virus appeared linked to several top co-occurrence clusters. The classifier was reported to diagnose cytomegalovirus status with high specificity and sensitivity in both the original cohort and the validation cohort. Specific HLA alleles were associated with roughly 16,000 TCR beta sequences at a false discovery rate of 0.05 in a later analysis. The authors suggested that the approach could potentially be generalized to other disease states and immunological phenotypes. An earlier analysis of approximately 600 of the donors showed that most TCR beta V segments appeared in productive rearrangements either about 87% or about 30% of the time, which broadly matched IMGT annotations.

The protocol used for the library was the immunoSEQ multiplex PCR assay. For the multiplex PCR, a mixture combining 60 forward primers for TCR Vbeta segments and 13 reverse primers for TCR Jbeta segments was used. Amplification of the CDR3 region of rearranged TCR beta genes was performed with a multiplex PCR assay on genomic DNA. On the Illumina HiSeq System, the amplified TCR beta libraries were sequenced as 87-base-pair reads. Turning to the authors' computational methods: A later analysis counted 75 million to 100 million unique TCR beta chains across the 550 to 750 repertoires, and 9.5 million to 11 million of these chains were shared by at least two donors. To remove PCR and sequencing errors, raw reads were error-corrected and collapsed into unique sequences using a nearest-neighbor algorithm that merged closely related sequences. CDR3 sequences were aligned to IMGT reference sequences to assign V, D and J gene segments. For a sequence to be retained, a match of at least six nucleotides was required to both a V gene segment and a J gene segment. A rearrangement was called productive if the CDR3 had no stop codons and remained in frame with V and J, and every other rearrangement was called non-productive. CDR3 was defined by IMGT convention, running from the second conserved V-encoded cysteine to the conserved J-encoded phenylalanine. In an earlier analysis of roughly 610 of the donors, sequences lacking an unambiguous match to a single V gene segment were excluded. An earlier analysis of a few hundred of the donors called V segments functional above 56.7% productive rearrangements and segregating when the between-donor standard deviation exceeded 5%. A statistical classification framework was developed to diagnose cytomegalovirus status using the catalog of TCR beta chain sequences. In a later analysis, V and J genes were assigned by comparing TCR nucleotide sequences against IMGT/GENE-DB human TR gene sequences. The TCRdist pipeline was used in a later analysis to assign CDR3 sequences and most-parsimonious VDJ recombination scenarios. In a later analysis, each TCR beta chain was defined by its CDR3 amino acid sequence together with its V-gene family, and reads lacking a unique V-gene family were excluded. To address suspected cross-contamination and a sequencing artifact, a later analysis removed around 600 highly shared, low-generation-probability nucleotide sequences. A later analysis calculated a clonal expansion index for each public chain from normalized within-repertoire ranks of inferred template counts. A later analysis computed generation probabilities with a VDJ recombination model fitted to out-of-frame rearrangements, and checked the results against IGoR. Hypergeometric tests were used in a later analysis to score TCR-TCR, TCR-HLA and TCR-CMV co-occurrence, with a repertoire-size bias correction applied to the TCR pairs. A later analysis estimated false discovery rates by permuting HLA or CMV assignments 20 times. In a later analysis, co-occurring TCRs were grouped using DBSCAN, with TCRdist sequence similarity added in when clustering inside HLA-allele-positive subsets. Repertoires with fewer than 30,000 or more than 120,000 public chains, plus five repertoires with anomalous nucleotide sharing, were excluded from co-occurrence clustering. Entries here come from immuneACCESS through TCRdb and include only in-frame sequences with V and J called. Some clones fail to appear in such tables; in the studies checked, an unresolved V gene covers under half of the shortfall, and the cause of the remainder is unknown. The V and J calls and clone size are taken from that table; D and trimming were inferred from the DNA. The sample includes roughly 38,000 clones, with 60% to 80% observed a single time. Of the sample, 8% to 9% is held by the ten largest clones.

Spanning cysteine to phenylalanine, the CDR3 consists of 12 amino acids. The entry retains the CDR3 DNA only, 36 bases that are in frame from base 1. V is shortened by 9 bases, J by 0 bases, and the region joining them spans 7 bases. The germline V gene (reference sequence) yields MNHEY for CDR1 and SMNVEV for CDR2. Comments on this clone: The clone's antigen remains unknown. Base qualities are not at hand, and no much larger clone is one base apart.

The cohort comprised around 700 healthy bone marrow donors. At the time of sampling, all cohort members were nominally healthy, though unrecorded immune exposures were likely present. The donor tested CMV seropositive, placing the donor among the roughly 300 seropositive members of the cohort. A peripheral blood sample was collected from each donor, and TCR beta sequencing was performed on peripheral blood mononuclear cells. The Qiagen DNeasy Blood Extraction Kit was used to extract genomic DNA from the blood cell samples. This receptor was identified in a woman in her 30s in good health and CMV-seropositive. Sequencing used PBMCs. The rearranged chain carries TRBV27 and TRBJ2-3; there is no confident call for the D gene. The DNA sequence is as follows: TGTGCCAGTAAGACAAGCACAGATACGCAGTATTTT. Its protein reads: CASKTSTDTQYF.